This T cell receptor beta chain was sequenced during a study of T cell changes during pregnancy in multiple sclerosis. Trimming took off 1 base at V and 4 bases at J, with 19 bases between the two ends. CDR3 length: 17 residues. Germline values: CDR1 KGHSH, CDR2 LQKENI. Generated by immunoSEQ multiplex PCR, the TCRdb table keeps only in-frame clones and is missing some. The sample shows 30,000 to 45,000 clones, just over 85% of them seen only once. This receptor was identified in a female donor with multiple sclerosis, enrolled in a pregnancy study. The chain combines TRBV18 with TRBJ2-5; weak D call: TRBD2 (7 bases). Sequences were derived from CD4+ T cells from peripheral blood mononuclear cells, sampled before pregnancy. The CDR3 region has the DNA TGTGCCAGCTCACCACTACCACAGGGAGGGGTAAGAGAGACCCAGTACTTC. Translated: CASSPLPQGGVRETQYF.